A selection of T cell receptor beta chains follows, all from one sample in a study of response to subunit inactivated influenza vaccine. TCRdb re-called the RT-PCR reads through MiXCR, storing one row per CDR3 protein. The sample comprises about 160,000 distinct CDR3 sequences, under 13% of which are singletons, and 9.5% to 15% rests with the top ten. This sample comprised non-naive T cells sorted from PBMCs, obtained roughly 46 days after vaccination. These receptors came from a man over 45 who received an inactivated influenza vaccine. Both conserved end residues are part of each CDR3. D genes are given only for firm matches. Not every row has a clone size; where given, it reads once, few, many or a size class.

CDR3: CASSPDQRGFQETQYF
DNA: TGTGCCAGCAGCCCCGATCAAAGGGGTTTCCAAGAGACCCAGTACTTC
size: -
length: 16
V: TRBV11-1
D: -
J: TRBJ2-5

CDR3: CASSVAGAQETQYF
DNA: TGTGCCAGCTCCGTAGCGGGAGCCCAGGAGACCCAGTACTTC
size: -
length: 14
V: TRBV7-9
D: TRBD2
J: TRBJ2-5

CDR3: CASSLGRSREQYF
DNA: TGTGCCAGCAGTTTAGGACGGTCAAGGGAGCAGTACTTC
size: many
length: 13
V: TRBV28
D: -
J: TRBJ2-7

CDR3: CASSQVGRGFMNSPLHF
DNA: TGTGCCAGCAGCCAAGTTGGCAGGGGTTTTATGAATTCACCCCTCCACTTT
size: few
length: 17
V: TRBV3-1
D: -
J: TRBJ1-6

CDR3: CASSSPAGGADTQYF
DNA: TGTGCCAGCAGTTCACCGGCCGGGGGCGCAGATACGCAGTATTTT
size: -
length: 15
V: TRBV6-5
D: -
J: TRBJ2-3

CDR3: CASSFGVATYYNSPLHF
DNA: TGTGCCAGCAGCTTCGGTGTGGCAACATACTATAATTCACCCCTCCACTTT
size: few
length: 17
V: TRBV7-9
D: -
J: TRBJ1-6

CDR3: CATSDLLRGEQFF
DNA: TGTGCCACCAGTGATTTGCTGCGTGGTGAGCAGTTCTTC
size: many
length: 13
V: TRBV24-1
D: -
J: TRBJ2-1

CDR3: CASSLQGDETQYF
DNA: TGTGCCAGCAGTTTGCAGGGGGATGAGACCCAGTACTTC
size: many
length: 13
V: TRBV28
D: TRBD1
J: TRBJ2-5

CDR3: CSSTQVNEQFF
DNA: TGTTCATCGACCCAAGTCAATGAGCAGTTCTTC
size: -
length: 11
V: TRBV5-8
D: -
J: TRBJ2-1

CDR3: CSARPGTLKTPLHF
DNA: TGCAGTGCTAGACCCGGGACTTTGAAGACACCCCTCCACTTT
size: -
length: 14
V: TRBV20-1
D: -
J: TRBJ1-6

CDR3: CASRKQGRDEQYF
DNA: TGTGCCAGCAGAAAACAGGGTCGAGACGAGCAGTACTTC
size: few
length: 13
V: TRBV28
D: -
J: TRBJ2-7

CDR3: CSATDWGLENIQYF
DNA: TGCAGTGCCACAGACTGGGGGCTAGAAAACATTCAGTACTTC
size: few
length: 14
V: TRBV20-1
D: -
J: TRBJ2-4

CDR3: CAAGGGNIQYF
DNA: TGTGCCGCAGGGGGGGGGAACATTCAGTACTTC
size: few
length: 11
V: TRBV6-2/TRBV6-3
D: -
J: TRBJ2-4

CDR3: CASSSPSYQETQYF
DNA: TGTGCCAGCAGCTCACCCTCGTACCAAGAGACCCAGTACTTC
size: -
length: 14
V: TRBV3-1
D: -
J: TRBJ2-5

CDR3: CASSPTPAGPQHF
DNA: TGCGCCAGCAGCCCAACCCCGGCGGGGCCCCAGCATTTT
size: few
length: 13
V: TRBV4-1
D: -
J: TRBJ1-5

CDR3: CASSLQFTETQYF
DNA: TGTGCCAGCAGCCTACAATTCACAGAGACGCAGTATTTT
size: -
length: 13
V: TRBV7-2
D: -
J: TRBJ2-3

CDR3: CASSPIIYNEQFF
DNA: TGTGCCAGCAGCCCTATAATCTACAATGAGCAGTTCTTC
size: -
length: 13
V: TRBV7-2
D: -
J: TRBJ2-1

CDR3: CASSFRGTAGPSYEQYF
DNA: TGTGCCAGCAGCTTTCGGGGAACAGCGGGCCCGTCCTACGAGCAGTACTTC
size: few
length: 17
V: TRBV7-2
D: -
J: TRBJ2-7

CDR3: CASSGTRSFQETQYF
DNA: TGTGCCAGCAGTGGAACGAGGTCCTTCCAAGAGACCCAGTACTTC
size: many
length: 15
V: TRBV2
D: -
J: TRBJ2-5

CDR3: CSAGTGGPYEQYF
DNA: TGCAGCGCCGGGACAGGGGGCCCCTACGAGCAGTACTTC
size: many
length: 13
V: TRBV29-1
D: TRBD1
J: TRBJ2-7

CDR3: CAIRGSGRATEQFF
DNA: TGTGCCATCAGGGGTAGCGGGAGGGCCACTGAGCAGTTCTTC
size: many
length: 14
V: TRBV10-3
D: TRBD2
J: TRBJ2-1

CDR3: CASSLLLEPYEQYF
DNA: TGTGCCAGCAGTTTATTGCTAGAACCCTACGAGCAGTACTTC
size: few
length: 14
V: TRBV28
D: -
J: TRBJ2-7

CDR3: CASTQGWPGSYEQYF
DNA: TGTGCCAGCACACAGGGATGGCCGGGATCCTACGAGCAGTACTTC
size: many
length: 15
V: TRBV28
D: -
J: TRBJ2-7

CDR3: CASSLGLGLAGGRDTQYF
DNA: TGTGCCAGCAGTTTAGGTTTGGGACTAGCGGGAGGGAGAGATACGCAGTATTTT
size: -
length: 18
V: TRBV28
D: TRBD2
J: TRBJ2-3

CDR3: CASSTRTGEGDTQYF
DNA: TGTGCCAGCAGCACCCGGACAGGGGAAGGAGATACGCAGTATTTT
size: -
length: 15
V: TRBV9
D: TRBD1
J: TRBJ2-3

CDR3: CATSVQGRTNEQFF
DNA: TGTGCCACCAGTGTGCAGGGTCGTACGAATGAGCAGTTCTTC
size: few
length: 14
V: TRBV24-1
D: -
J: TRBJ2-1

CDR3: CSSSSSQNNEQFF
DNA: TGTTCCAGCAGTTCCTCACAGAACAATGAGCAGTTCTTC
size: -
length: 13
V: TRBV12-3/TRBV12-4
D: -
J: TRBJ2-1

CDR3: CASSKGSGRRDQPQHF
DNA: TGTGCCAGCAGTAAAGGAAGCGGCAGACGGGATCAGCCCCAGCATTTT
size: few
length: 16
V: TRBV27
D: -
J: TRBJ1-5

CDR3: CASSPLGVSTDTQYF
DNA: TGTGCCAGCAGCCCACTGGGGGTGAGCACAGATACGCAGTATTTT
size: -
length: 15
V: TRBV5-6
D: -
J: TRBJ2-3

CDR3: CSARAVRDQTHREQYF
DNA: TGCAGTGCTAGAGCGGTCCGGGACCAGACCCACCGGGAGCAGTACTTC
size: few
length: 16
V: TRBV20-1
D: -
J: TRBJ2-7

CDR3: CSTRPRHNTGELFF
DNA: TGCAGCACAAGGCCGAGACACAACACCGGGGAGCTGTTTTTT
size: few
length: 14
V: TRBV20-1
D: -
J: TRBJ2-2

CDR3: CASSLASEGHWQFF
DNA: TGTGCCAGCAGCTTAGCGTCTGAGGGGCATTGGCAGTTCTTC
size: -
length: 14
V: TRBV7-6
D: -
J: TRBJ2-1

CDR3: CSALLDRTDTQYF
DNA: TGCAGTGCTCTACTCGACCGCACAGATACGCAGTATTTT
size: many
length: 13
V: TRBV20-1
D: -
J: TRBJ2-3

CDR3: CASSPWLAGTGELFF
DNA: TGTGCCAGCAGCCCCTGGCTAGCGGGGACCGGGGAGCTGTTTTTT
size: -
length: 15
V: TRBV3-1
D: TRBD2
J: TRBJ2-2

CDR3: CASSLGPLPQETQYF
DNA: TGTGCCAGCAGCCTAGGACCGCTCCCACAAGAGACCCAGTACTTC
size: -
length: 15
V: TRBV7-2
D: -
J: TRBJ2-5

CDR3: CASSQDPGPRGGELFF
DNA: TGTGCCAGCAGCCAAGATCCGGGCCCCAGGGGCGGGGAGCTGTTTTTT
size: many
length: 16
V: TRBV3-1
D: -
J: TRBJ2-2

CDR3: CASSFGRGYYEQYF
DNA: TGCGCCAGCAGCTTCGGCAGGGGCTACTACGAGCAGTACTTC
size: many
length: 14
V: TRBV5-1
D: -
J: TRBJ2-7

CDR3: CASSLRTDYGYTF
DNA: TGTGCCAGCAGCTTAAGGACAGACTATGGCTACACCTTC
size: many
length: 13
V: TRBV7-9
D: -
J: TRBJ1-2

CDR3: CASSLGDSSSTDTQYF
DNA: TGTGCCAGCAGCTTAGGTGACAGCTCTAGCACAGATACGCAGTATTTT
size: -
length: 16
V: TRBV7-2
D: -
J: TRBJ2-3

CDR3: CASSSSLSNQPQHF
DNA: TGTGCCAGCAGTTCATCTCTTAGCAATCAGCCCCAGCATTTT
size: -
length: 14
V: TRBV12-3/TRBV12-4
D: -
J: TRBJ1-5

CDR3: CASSLAVGSGTEAFF
DNA: TGCGCCAGCAGCCTAGCGGTGGGCTCCGGCACTGAAGCTTTCTTT
size: many
length: 15
V: TRBV4-3
D: -
J: TRBJ1-1

CDR3: CASSQGQGHTEAFF
DNA: TGTGCCAGCAGCCAAGGGCAGGGACACACTGAAGCTTTCTTT
size: -
length: 14
V: TRBV4-2
D: -
J: TRBJ1-1

CDR3: CASSSRTGYEQYF
DNA: TGTGCCAGCAGCTCAAGGACTGGTTACGAGCAGTACTTC
size: many
length: 13
V: TRBV7-9
D: -
J: TRBJ2-7

CDR3: CASRLAGAERNEQFF
DNA: TGTGCCAGCAGATTAGCGGGGGCCGAAAGGAATGAGCAGTTCTTC
size: -
length: 15
V: TRBV6-2/TRBV6-3
D: TRBD2
J: TRBJ2-1

CDR3: CASSFQGVGQETQYF
DNA: TGTGCCAGCAGCTTTCAGGGGGTGGGCCAAGAGACCCAGTACTTC
size: -
length: 15
V: TRBV11-2
D: TRBD1
J: TRBJ2-5

CDR3: CASSADDNSPLHF
DNA: TGTGCCAGCAGCGCCGACGATAATTCACCCCTCCACTTT
size: -
length: 13
V: TRBV9
D: -
J: TRBJ1-6

CDR3: CASSLAGLRNQPQHF
DNA: TGCGCCAGCAGCTTGGCGGGGTTAAGGAATCAGCCCCAGCATTTT
size: many
length: 15
V: TRBV5-1
D: -
J: TRBJ1-5

CDR3: CASSPRQGSATPYGYTF
DNA: TGTGCCAGCAGTCCCCGACAGGGTTCCGCGACCCCCTATGGCTACACCTTC
size: many
length: 17
V: TRBV27
D: TRBD1
J: TRBJ1-2

CDR3: CASSFLGGLDGYTF
DNA: TGTGCCAGCAGTTTCCTGGGCGGCCTGGATGGCTACACCTTC
size: few
length: 14
V: TRBV12-3/TRBV12-4
D: -
J: TRBJ1-2

CDR3: CAISEDRDREKLFF
DNA: TGTGCCATCAGTGAGGACAGGGACCGTGAAAAACTGTTTTTT
size: many
length: 14
V: TRBV10-3
D: TRBD1
J: TRBJ1-4

CDR3: CASSHQGYGYTF
DNA: TGCGCCAGCAGCCATCAGGGGTATGGCTACACCTTC
size: -
length: 12
V: TRBV4-1
D: -
J: TRBJ1-2

CDR3: CASSLGSPWSSPQHF
DNA: TGTGCCAGCAGCTTGGGGAGCCCCTGGTCCTCGCCCCAGCATTTT
size: -
length: 15
V: TRBV7-2
D: -
J: TRBJ1-5

CDR3: CASRRTDNQPQHF
DNA: TGTGCCAGTAGGAGGACAGACAATCAGCCCCAGCATTTT
size: few
length: 13
V: TRBV19
D: -
J: TRBJ1-5

CDR3: CSAPTGAVGYTF
DNA: TGCAGCGCCCCAACAGGGGCAGTGGGCTACACCTTC
size: few
length: 12
V: TRBV29-1
D: TRBD1
J: TRBJ1-2

CDR3: CASSYARGSSSGYTF
DNA: TGTGCCAGCAGTTACGCCCGAGGGAGTTCGAGTGGCTACACCTTC
size: -
length: 15
V: TRBV6-2/TRBV6-3
D: -
J: TRBJ1-2